This TCR beta chain was recorded in a study of T cell responses to AZD1222 COVID-19 vaccine. Study context: Pooling was applied to second doses at about 4 or about 12 weeks.

Assay used: immunoSEQ multiplex PCR; TCRdb lists only in-frame clones, some missing. Of 140,000 to 150,000 clones listed, about 93% were seen once; the top ten hold under 2%. Comment on this clone: What it recognizes is unknown.

Study-wide results and limits: Repertoire samples came only from after the peak T cell response. Once two AZD1222 doses were given, Spike-specific TCR breadth and depth went up.

This receptor was obtained from an adult in good health. Sequenced material: peripheral blood, taken on day 0 of AZD1222 vaccination.

The CDR3 is CASSLSAYEQYF. The CDR3 nucleotides are TGTGCCAGCAGTCTCTCGGCGTACGAGCAGTACTTC. The chain is built from TRBV12-3 or TRBV12-4 and TRBJ2-7; no definite D call. CDR3 length equals 12 residues. The V end lost 5 bases, the J end lost 4 bases, and 9 bases lay between the germline ends.